These 17 T cell receptor beta chains share one sample of origin, sequenced in a study of OX40 agonist ivuxolimab in advanced cancers. Profiled with immunoSEQ multiplex PCR; TCRdb holds only in-frame clones, not every one. The profile shows 45,000 to 70,000 clones, more than 80% of them singletons. Sequenced material: CD4+ or CD8+ T cells sorted from blood, taken in a trial of the OX40 agonist ivuxolimab. These receptors all come from an adult with an advanced solid tumor such as melanoma, head and neck, liver or kidney cancer.

The chain couples TRBV18 to TRBJ1-5, with 9 bases matching TRBD1. V shed 1 base and J 3 bases; nucleotides not matched to a gene: 4. The CDR3 is 16 residues long. From germline, CDR1 is KGHSH and CDR2 LQKENI. The CDR3 region is CASSPLTGGPNQPQHF. CDR3 DNA sequence: TGTGCCAGCTCACCACTTACAGGGGGCCCCAATCAGCCCCAGCATTTT.

This clone occurred many times. The chain links TRBV27 to TRBJ2-7; TRBD2 agrees at 13 bases. The CDR3 totals 15 residues. From germline, CDR1 is MNHEY and CDR2 SMNVEV (reference sequence). The V segment lost 4 bases and the J segment 6 bases; nucleotides outside the gene matches: 6. The CDR3 nucleotides read TGTGCCAGCAGTTCTCAGGGACTAGCGGGAAGCGAGCAGTACTTC. This encodes CASSSQGLAGSEQYF.

The sample holds a few counts of this clone. The genes are TRBV11-2 and TRBJ2-7; D is ambiguous. Trimming removed 6 bases from V and 6 bases from J, with 9 bases in between. From germline, CDR1 is SGHAT and CDR2 FQNNGV. The CDR3 extends over 11 amino acids. The CDR3 DNA follows: TGTGCCAGCAGGAACATCTTCGAGCAGTACTTC. Amino acids: CASRNIFEQYF.

The chain uses TRBV11-2 and TRBJ2-4, with D perhaps TRBD2 (6 bases). Germline V gene data show CDR1 as SGHAT and CDR2 as FQNNGV. The CDR3 consists of 13 residues. The V end was cut by 5 bases, the J end by 5 bases, with 10 bases between. CDR3 nucleotides: TGTGCCAGCAGCCAGACGGGAGAAAACATTCAGTACTTC. Translated: CASSQTGENIQYF.

This chain joins TRBV6-1 and TRBJ2-1; D gene ambiguous. V was clipped by 0 bases and J by 6 bases, with 12 bases between them. The CDR3 contains 15 residues. Germline V gene sequence: CDR1 MNHNS, CDR2 SASEGT. This CDR3 is CASSEALWKGNEQFF. CDR3 in DNA: TGTGCCAGCAGTGAAGCCCTGTGGAAGGGCAATGAGCAGTTCTTC.

The chain links TRBV2 to TRBJ2-1, with 8 positions matching TRBD1. Germline V lookup: CDR1 SNHLY, CDR2 FYNNEI. The CDR3 is made up of 14 amino acids. Unmatched junction bases numbered 7, after V lost 5 bases and J lost 7 bases. In DNA form, the CDR3 reads TGTGCCAGCAGTCTTAGACAGGGGAGGAATGAGCAGTTCTTC. This encodes CASSLRQGRNEQFF.

The chain uses TRBV2 and TRBJ2-7; D not resolved. Germline CDR1 and CDR2: SNHLY and FYNNEI. V gave up 4 bases and J gave up 2 bases, with 6 bases separating them. This CDR3 contains 12 residues. CDR3 amino acids: CASSGRPYEQYF. The DNA for the CDR3 is TGTGCCAGCAGTGGAAGGCCCTACGAGCAGTACTTC.

The V gene is TRBV11-2, the J gene TRBJ2-7, with a tentative D call TRBD2 (6 bases). The V gene's germline CDR1 is SGHAT and CDR2 FQNNGV. The CDR3 runs to 14 residues. The V gene lost 1 base and the J gene lost 3 bases, with 10 bases spanning the gap. CDR3 DNA sequence: TGTGCCAGCAGCTTAGGGAGGAGGGGCTACGAGCAGTACTTC. Protein sequence: CASSLGRRGYEQYF.

The chain carries TRBV7-2 and TRBJ1-1, with D possibly TRBD1 on 6 matching bases. The CDR3 extends over 14 amino acids. Deletions cut 7 bases from V and 4 bases from J, with 16 bases between. From germline, CDR1 is SGHTA and CDR2 FQGNSA. Here the CDR3 DNA reads TGTGCCAGCACCCCTGTGGGGGCGGCCACTGAAGCTTTCTTT. Its translation is CASTPVGAATEAFF.

The rearrangement links TRBV30 to TRBJ2-1; 7 bases line up with TRBD2. This CDR3 has 15 residues. Germline assignment: CDR1 GTSNPN and CDR2 SVGIG (reference sequence). The J segment lost 5 bases and the V segment lost 3 bases, leaving 10 bases of the junction unmatched. DNA of the CDR3: TGTGCCTGGAGCCGCCTAGCGGCCAGTCACAATGAGCAGTTCTTC. It yields the protein CAWSRLAASHNEQFF.

This clone was observed a single time. The rearrangement links TRBV6-5 to TRBJ1-1, with D perhaps matching TRBD1 (5 bases). The CDR3 contains 15 residues. Germline V gene data show CDR1 as MNHEY and CDR2 as SVGAGI. Trimming pared 6 bases from V and 0 bases from J, leaving 14 bases between. The CDR3 DNA sequence: TGTGCCAGCAGCAGTGGGACGGGGCTGAACACTGAAGCTTTCTTT. Protein sequence: CASSSGTGLNTEAFF.

The V and J genes are TRBV6-1 and TRBJ1-5; D ambiguous. The germline V gene has CDR1 MNHNS and CDR2 SASEGT. V was pared by 1 base and J by 1 base, with 11 bases between. There are 16 residues in the CDR3. The CDR3 spells CASSEGEVRSNQPQHF. In DNA form, the CDR3 reads TGTGCCAGCAGTGAAGGAGAGGTGAGGAGCAATCAGCCCCAGCATTTT.

In nucleotides, the CDR3 is TGTGCCAGCAGCTACAGGGGTAGCGGGAGAGGTGAGCAGTTCTTC. This sequence encodes CASSYRGSGRGEQFF. The V and J genes are TRBV11-2 and TRBJ2-1, with 9 bases aligning to TRBD2. Germline V gene data show CDR1 as SGHAT and CDR2 as FQNNGV. Unmatched junction bases numbered 10, after V lost 4 bases and J lost 9 bases. This CDR3 comprises 15 residues.

The chain couples TRBV10-3 to TRBJ2-1, with 14 bases aligning to TRBD2. V was clipped by 2 bases and J by 0 bases; unmatched bases: 6. Germline CDR1 ENHRY, CDR2 SYGVKD. This CDR3 has 19 residues. This chain's CDR3 is CAISEPGTSGGDSYNEQFF. CDR3 nucleotides: TGTGCCATCAGTGAGCCCGGGACTAGCGGGGGAGACTCCTACAATGAGCAGTTCTTC.

The V and J genes are TRBV19 and TRBJ2-3; D is unclear. CDR3 length: 15 amino acids. The V gene's germline CDR1 is LNHDA and CDR2 SQIVND (reference sequence). Trimming left V 5 bases short and J 6 bases short, with 18 bases between. The CDR3 DNA follows: TGTGCCAGTAGTCCGGCGGTTATGATGTTGGATACGCAGTATTTT. It encodes CASSPAVMMLDTQYF. The variable domain in full, completed from reference TRBV19 and TRBJ2-3, reads DGGITQSPKYLFRKEGQNVTLSCEQNLNHDAMYWYRQDPGQGLRLIYYSQIVNDFQKGDIAEGYSVSREKKESFPLTVTSAQKNPTAFYLCASSPAVMMLDTQYFGPGTRLTVL.

The chain combines TRBV7-2 with TRBJ1-2, with D perhaps matching TRBD1 (5 bases). Trimming left V 10 bases short and J 6 bases short, with 12 bases between. Germline CDR1 reads SGHTA; CDR2 reads FQGNSA. This CDR3 contains 11 residues. Here the CDR3 DNA reads TGTGCCACCTGGGGCCGGAATGGCTACACCTTC. It yields the protein CATWGRNGYTF.

CDR3 nucleotides: TGTGCCAGCAGTTTTATACCTCCGCGCGAAGCTTTCTTT. Protein: CASSFIPPREAFF. V is TRBV27 and J is TRBJ1-1; D is ambiguous. The CDR3 has 13 amino acids. The V end was cut by 3 bases, the J end by 8 bases, with 13 bases between. The germline CDR1 and CDR2 sequences are MNHEY and SMNVEV (reference sequence).